This paragraph reports one TCR beta chain. This CDR3 spans 14 amino acids. CDR1 is SEHNR, CDR2 FQNEAQ, per germline (reference sequence). V shed 2 bases and J shed 1 base, with 8 bases lying between them. Everyone who took part was roughly 18 to 89 years old, and they came from about two dozen US areas. These data belong to a study of blood T cell repertoires in COVID-19. Study-level background: Samples taken during acute and convalescent COVID-19 were collected in the United States, Italy and Spain.

The method was immunoSEQ multiplex PCR; TCRdb's version includes in-frame clones alone and lacks a portion of them. The table lists under 300,000 clones, 75% to 90% of them singletons. The sequence came from a middle-aged woman who had been exposed to COVID-19. The chain carries TRBV7-9 and TRBJ1-2; D possibly corresponds to TRBD1 (5 bases). The sequencing sample was made of PBMCs or T cells enriched from blood (not recorded which). The CDR3 is CASSLSGINYGYTF. In nucleotides, the CDR3 is TGTGCCAGCAGCTTATCAGGGATTAACTATGGCTACACCTTC.